Described below is a single TCR beta chain sequence and its context. V was clipped by 3 bases and J by 3 bases, with 6 bases between them. The CDR3 covers 13 residues. This entry comes from a study of early T cells in non-severe SARS-CoV-2 infection. Individual cDNA molecules were tagged with unique molecular identifiers. TCRdb reprocessed the 5' RACE reads with MiXCR, giving one entry per CDR3 protein. The sample holds tens of thousands of distinct CDR3 sequences; over 15% are singletons and the top ten take 5% to 5.5%. The chain carries TRBV12-3 or TRBV12-4 and TRBJ2-1; D may be TRBD1 (5 bases). The TCR was taken from an adult who was a healthcare worker with PCR-confirmed SARS-CoV-2 infection or an uninfected control (not recorded which). The sequences come from whole blood, collected at baseline. CDR3 loop: CASSFDSYNEQFF. The CDR3 DNA reads as TGTGCCAGCAGTTTTGACAGCTACAATGAGCAGTTCTTC.